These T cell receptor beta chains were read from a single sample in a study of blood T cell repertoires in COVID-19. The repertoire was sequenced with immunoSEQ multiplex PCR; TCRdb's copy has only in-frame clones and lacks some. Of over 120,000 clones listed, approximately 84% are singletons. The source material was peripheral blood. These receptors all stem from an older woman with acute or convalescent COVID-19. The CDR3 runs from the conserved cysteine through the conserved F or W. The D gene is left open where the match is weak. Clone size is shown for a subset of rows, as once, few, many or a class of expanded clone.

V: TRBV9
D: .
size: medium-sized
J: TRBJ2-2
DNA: TGTGCCAGCAGCGCGTTAGAGGGTTCCGGGGAGCTGTTTTTT
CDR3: CASSALEGSGELFF

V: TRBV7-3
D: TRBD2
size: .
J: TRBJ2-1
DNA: TGTGCCAGCAGCTTAAGCGGGAGGGCTTGGAATGAGCAGTTCTTC
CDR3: CASSLSGRAWNEQFF

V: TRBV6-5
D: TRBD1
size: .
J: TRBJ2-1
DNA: TGTGCCACCAAAGCCAGGGGGCGGAATGAGCAGTTCTTC
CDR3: CATKARGRNEQFF

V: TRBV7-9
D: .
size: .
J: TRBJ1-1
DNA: TGTGCCAGCAGCCCCGGGTGGAGGGAAGGAACTGAAGCTTTCTTT
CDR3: CASSPGWREGTEAFF

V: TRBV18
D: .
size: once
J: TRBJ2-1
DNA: TGTGCCAGCTCACCAAATAGAATACCGAGCTCCTACAATGAGCAGTTCTTC
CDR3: CASSPNRIPSSYNEQFF

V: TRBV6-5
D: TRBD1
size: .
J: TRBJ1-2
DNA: TGTGCCAGCAGTTACGACAGGGGCCATGGCTACACCTTC
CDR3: CASSYDRGHGYTF

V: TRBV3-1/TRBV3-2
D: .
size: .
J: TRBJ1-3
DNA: TGTGCCAGCAGGATGGGGCAAAACTCTGGAAACACCATATATTTT
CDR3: CASRMGQNSGNTIYF

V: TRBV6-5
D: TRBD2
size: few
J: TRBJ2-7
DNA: TGTGCCAGCAGTTGGGGGACTAGCGGCTACGAGCAGTACTTC
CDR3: CASSWGTSGYEQYF

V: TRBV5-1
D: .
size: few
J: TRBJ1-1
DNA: TGCGCCAGCAGCTACTGGACTGGGACTGAAGCTTTCTTT
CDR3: CASSYWTGTEAFF

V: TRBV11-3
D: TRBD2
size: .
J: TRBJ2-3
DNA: TGTGCCAGCAGCTCACGGACTAGCGGGAGGGGGTCAGATACGCAGTATTTT
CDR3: CASSSRTSGRGSDTQYF

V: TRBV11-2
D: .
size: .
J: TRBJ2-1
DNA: TGTGCCAGCAGCTCGATAAACAGGGTTATCGGTGAGCGTGAGCAGTTCTTC
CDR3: CASSSINRVIGEREQFF